This T cell receptor beta chain was observed in a study of graft-versus-host responses after intestinal transplantation. Study-wide context: Each of the recipients got a multivisceral, liver-intestinal, or isolated intestinal transplant. Anti-thymocyte globulin served as induction for all recipients, who then took tacrolimus and steroids for three to four years. Findings and limits, study-wide: GvH clones turned up in recipient marrow; some had shown up first in ileum or blood. After transplant, early declines in HvG clones were associated with peak levels of circulating GvH clones.

Assay used: immunoSEQ multiplex PCR; TCRdb lists only in-frame clones, some missing. The sample has 55,000 to 70,000 clones, around 91% seen once. On this clone itself: The antigen is not known.

Material: PBMCs, obtained about 120 days after intestinal transplantation. This TCR derives from a human patient who received an intestinal transplant, so some T cells may come from the graft donor.

The chain's CDR3 is CASSWGRPRGTDTQYF. DNA of the CDR3: TGTGCCAGCAGCTGGGGACGGCCCCGCGGCACAGATACGCAGTATTTT. The chain uses TRBV7-8 and TRBJ2-3; D tentatively reads TRBD1 or TRBD2 (5 bases each). The germline V gene has CDR1 SGHVS and CDR2 FQNEAQ. CDR3 size: 16 residues. V gave up 4 bases and J gave up 1 base, with 15 bases separating them.